The TCR beta chain described here comes from a study of OX40 agonist ivuxolimab in advanced cancers. Study in general: Three dose-escalation patients had partial responses: one with hepatocellular carcinoma and two with cutaneous melanoma.

Whole-study findings and limits: Also showing low normalized T-cell clonal expansion were some of the nonresponders. Among expanded peripheral T cells, antigen specificity went undetermined.

Repertoires were generated with immunoSEQ multiplex PCR, while TCRdb's copy carries only in-frame clones and drops some. The data contain approximately 50,000 clones, about 85% of them singletons. The CDR3 consists of 15 residues. CDR1 SGDLS and CDR2 YYNGEE come from the germline V gene. Trimming removed 3 bases from V and 3 bases from J; junction bases left unmatched: 5. About this clone: Its target is unknown.

The chain has TRBV9 and TRBJ2-3, with 9 bases lining up with TRBD2. This TCR derives from an adult with an advanced solid tumor such as melanoma, head and neck, liver or kidney cancer. Sequenced material: CD4+ or CD8+ T cells sorted from blood, taken in a trial of the OX40 agonist ivuxolimab. The CDR3 nucleotides read TGTGCCAGCAGCGCCCGAGGACTAGCGACAGATACGCAGTATTTT. Its protein product is CASSARGLATDTQYF.